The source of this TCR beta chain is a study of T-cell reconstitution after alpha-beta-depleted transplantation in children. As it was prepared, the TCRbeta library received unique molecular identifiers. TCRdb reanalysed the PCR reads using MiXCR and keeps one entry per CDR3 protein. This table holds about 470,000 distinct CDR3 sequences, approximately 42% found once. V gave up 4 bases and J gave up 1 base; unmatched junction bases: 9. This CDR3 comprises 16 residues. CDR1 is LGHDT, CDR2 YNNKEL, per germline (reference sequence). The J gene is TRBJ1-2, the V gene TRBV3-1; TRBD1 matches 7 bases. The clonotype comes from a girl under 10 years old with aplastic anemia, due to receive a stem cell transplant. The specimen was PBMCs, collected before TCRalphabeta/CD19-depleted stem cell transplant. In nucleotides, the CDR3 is TGTGCCAGCAGCCGAGGACAGGCATCCTTTAACTATGGCTACACCTTC. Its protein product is CASSRGQASFNYGYTF.